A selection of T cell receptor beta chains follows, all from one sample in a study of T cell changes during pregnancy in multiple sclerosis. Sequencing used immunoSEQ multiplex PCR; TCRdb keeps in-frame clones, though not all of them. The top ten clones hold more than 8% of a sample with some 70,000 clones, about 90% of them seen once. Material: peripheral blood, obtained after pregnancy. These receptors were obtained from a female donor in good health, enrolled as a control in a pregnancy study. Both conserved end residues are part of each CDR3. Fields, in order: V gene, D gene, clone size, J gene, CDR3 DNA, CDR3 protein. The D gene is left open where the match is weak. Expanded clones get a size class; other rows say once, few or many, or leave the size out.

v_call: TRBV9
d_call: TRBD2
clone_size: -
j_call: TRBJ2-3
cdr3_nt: TGTGCCAGCAGCGCCCAGGGACGGGGGGGCTCAGATACGCAGTATTTT
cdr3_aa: CASSAQGRGGSDTQYF

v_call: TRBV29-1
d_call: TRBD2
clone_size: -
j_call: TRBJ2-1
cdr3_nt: TGCAGCGCCGGGACTAGCGGGTGGAATGAGCAGTTCTTC
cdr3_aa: CSAGTSGWNEQFF

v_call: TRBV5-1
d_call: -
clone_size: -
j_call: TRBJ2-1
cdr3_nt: TGCGCCAGCAGCTTGATGGGGGGTTCCTACAATGAGCAGTTCTTC
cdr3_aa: CASSLMGGSYNEQFF

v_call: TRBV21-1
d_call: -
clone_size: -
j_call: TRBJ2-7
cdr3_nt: TGTGCCAGCAGCAAAGCGCTCGGGACCTACGAGCAGTACTTC
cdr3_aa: CASSKALGTYEQYF

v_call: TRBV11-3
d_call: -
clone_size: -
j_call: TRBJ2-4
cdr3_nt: TGTGCCAGCAGCTTAGCCCCCCTAGTCGACATTCAGTACTTC
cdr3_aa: CASSLAPLVDIQYF

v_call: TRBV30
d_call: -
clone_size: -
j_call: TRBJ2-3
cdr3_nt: TGTGCCTGGAGTGTAGGGGCAGGGGCGGATACGCAGTATTTT
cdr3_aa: CAWSVGAGADTQYF

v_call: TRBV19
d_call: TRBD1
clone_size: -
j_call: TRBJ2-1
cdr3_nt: TGTGCCAGTAGGGACAGGGCTAACAATGAGCAGTTCTTC
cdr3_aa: CASRDRANNEQFF

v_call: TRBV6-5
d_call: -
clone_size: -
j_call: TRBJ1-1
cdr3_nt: TGTGCCAGCAGGGTACTGGGCAGGCAGGCTTTCTTT
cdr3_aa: CASRVLGRQAFF

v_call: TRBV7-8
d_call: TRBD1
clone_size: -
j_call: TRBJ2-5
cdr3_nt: TGTGCCAGCAGCTCCCCCGGGACAGGGGTACAGTACTTC
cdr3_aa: CASSSPGTGVQYF

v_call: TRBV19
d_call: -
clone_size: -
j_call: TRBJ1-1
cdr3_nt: TGTGCCAGTAGTTGGGGGGGCACTGAAGCTTTCTTT
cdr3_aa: CASSWGGTEAFF

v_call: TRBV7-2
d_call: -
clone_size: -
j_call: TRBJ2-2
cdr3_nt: TGTGCCAGCAGCTTATTCCTGAACACCGGGGAGCTGTTTTTT
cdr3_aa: CASSLFLNTGELFF

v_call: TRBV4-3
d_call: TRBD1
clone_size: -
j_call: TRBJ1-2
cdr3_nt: TGCGCCAGCAGCCAAGAAGGGACAGGGGGCCTCTATGGCTACACCTTC
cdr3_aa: CASSQEGTGGLYGYTF

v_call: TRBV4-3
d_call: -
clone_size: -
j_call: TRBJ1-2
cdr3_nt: TGCGCCAGCAGCCAAGCGGGGGGATGGGACTATGGCTACACCTTC
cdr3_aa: CASSQAGGWDYGYTF

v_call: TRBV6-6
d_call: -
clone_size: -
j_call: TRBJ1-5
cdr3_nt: TGTGCCAGCAGCTTACAGGGTTTCGGTCAGCCCCAGCATTTT
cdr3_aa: CASSLQGFGQPQHF

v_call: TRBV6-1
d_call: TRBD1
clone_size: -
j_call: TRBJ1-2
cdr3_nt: TGTGCCAGCAGTGAAGCGAGACAGGGGTTGAGAGGCTACACCTTC
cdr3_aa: CASSEARQGLRGYTF

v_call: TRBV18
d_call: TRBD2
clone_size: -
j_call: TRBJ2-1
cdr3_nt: TGTGCCAGCTCCCTGACTAGCGGGAGGGGACATGAGCAGTTCTTC
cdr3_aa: CASSLTSGRGHEQFF

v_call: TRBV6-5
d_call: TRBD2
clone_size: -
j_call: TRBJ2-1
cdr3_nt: TGTGCCAGCAGTTACCTAGCGGGGTCTCTTGGGGGTGAGCAGTTCTTC
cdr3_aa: CASSYLAGSLGGEQFF

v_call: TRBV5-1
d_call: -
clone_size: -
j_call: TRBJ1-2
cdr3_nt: TGCGCCAGCAGCTCCCCAACTCCAGGGTCAGGGGGCTACACCTTC
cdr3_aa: CASSSPTPGSGGYTF

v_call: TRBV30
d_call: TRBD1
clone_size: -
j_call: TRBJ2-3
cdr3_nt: TGTGCCTGGGGACAGGGAAAGGGGACGCAGTATTTT
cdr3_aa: CAWGQGKGTQYF

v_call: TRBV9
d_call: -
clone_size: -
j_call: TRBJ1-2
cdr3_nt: TGTGCCAGCAACGACAATTTAAGGGTGAGGGACTATGGCTACACCTTC
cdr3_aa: CASNDNLRVRDYGYTF

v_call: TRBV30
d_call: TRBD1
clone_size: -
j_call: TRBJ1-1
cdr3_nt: TGTGCCTGGAGGGACAGGGGATACACTGAAGCTTTCTTT
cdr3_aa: CAWRDRGYTEAFF

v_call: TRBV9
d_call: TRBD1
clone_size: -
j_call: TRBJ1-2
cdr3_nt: TGTGCCAGCAGCGTTAGGGACAGGGTTGGCTACACCTTC
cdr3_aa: CASSVRDRVGYTF

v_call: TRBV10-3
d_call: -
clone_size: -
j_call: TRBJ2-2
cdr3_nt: TGTGCCATCAGCGAGGGGGGGAGGAATGGCGCCGGGGAGCTGTTTTTT
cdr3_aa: CAISEGGRNGAGELFF

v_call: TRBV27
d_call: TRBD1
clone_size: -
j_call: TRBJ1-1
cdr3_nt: TGTGCCAGCAGTTACCGACAGGGAAGCACTGAAGCTTTCTTT
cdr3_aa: CASSYRQGSTEAFF

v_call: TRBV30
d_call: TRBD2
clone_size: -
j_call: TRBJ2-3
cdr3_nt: TGTGCCTGGACTGACGAGCGGGAGGCCCCCACAGATACGCAGTATTTT
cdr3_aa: CAWTDEREAPTDTQYF

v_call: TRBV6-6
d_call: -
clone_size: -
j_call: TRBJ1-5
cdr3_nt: TGTGCCAGCATCGAGGACAGTACGTATCAGCCCCAGCATTTT
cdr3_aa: CASIEDSTYQPQHF

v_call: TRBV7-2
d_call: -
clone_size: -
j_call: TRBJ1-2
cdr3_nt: TGTGCCAGCAGCTTAGTACAGGCAAGCTATGGCTACACCTTC
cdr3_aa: CASSLVQASYGYTF

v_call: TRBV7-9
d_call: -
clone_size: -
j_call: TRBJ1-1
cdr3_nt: TGTGCCAGCAGCTTAGTCGGCAGGGTGAACACTGAAGCTTTCTTT
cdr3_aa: CASSLVGRVNTEAFF

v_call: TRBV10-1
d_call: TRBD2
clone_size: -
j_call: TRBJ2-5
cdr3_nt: TGCGCCAGCAGTGAGAGCCTAGCGGGAGGGCCGAGAGGGGAGACCCAGTACTTC
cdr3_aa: CASSESLAGGPRGETQYF

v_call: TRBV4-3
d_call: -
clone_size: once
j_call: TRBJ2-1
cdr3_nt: TGCGCCAGCAGCCAAGACGACTACTCCTACAATGAGCAGTTCTTC
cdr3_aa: CASSQDDYSYNEQFF

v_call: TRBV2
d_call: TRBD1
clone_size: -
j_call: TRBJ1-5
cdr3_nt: TGTGCCAGCAGGACACAGGGGGGGAATCAGCCCCAGCATTTT
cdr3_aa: CASRTQGGNQPQHF

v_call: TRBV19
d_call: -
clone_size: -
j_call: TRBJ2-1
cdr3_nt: TGTGCCAGTAGTATAGATCTATCGCGGAGCAATGAGCAGTTCTTC
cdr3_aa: CASSIDLSRSNEQFF

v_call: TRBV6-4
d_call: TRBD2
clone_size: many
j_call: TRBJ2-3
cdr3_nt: TGTGCCAGCAGTGACGGCGGGGGGGCGGTCGATACGCAGTATTTT
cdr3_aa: CASSDGGGAVDTQYF

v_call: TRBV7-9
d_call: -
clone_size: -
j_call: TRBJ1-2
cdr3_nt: TGTGCCAGCAGCTTCACAGACTATGGCTACACCTTC
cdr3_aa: CASSFTDYGYTF

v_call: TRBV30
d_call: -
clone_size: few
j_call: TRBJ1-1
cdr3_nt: TGTGCCTGGGAGAATGACAGAGCCATGAACACTGAAGCTTTCTTT
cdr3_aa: CAWENDRAMNTEAFF

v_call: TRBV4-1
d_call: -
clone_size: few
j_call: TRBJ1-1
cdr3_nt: TGCGCCAGCAGCCAAGCGGATTGGGCCCTGATTGGCACTGAAGCTTTCTTT
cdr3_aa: CASSQADWALIGTEAFF

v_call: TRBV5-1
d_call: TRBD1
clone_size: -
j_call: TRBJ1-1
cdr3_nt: TGCGCCAGCAGCTTGGCCTACAACTACAGGGGAACTGAAGCTTTCTTT
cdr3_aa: CASSLAYNYRGTEAFF

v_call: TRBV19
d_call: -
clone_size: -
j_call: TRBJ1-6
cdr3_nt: TGTGCCAGTAGCCCTCGATCAGGCTCCTATAATTCACCCCTCCACTTT
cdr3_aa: CASSPRSGSYNSPLHF

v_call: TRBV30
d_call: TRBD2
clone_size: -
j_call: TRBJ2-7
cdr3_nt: TGTGCCTGGAGTGTATTCCGAGCGGGAGGGTGGGAGCAGTACTTC
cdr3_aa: CAWSVFRAGGWEQYF